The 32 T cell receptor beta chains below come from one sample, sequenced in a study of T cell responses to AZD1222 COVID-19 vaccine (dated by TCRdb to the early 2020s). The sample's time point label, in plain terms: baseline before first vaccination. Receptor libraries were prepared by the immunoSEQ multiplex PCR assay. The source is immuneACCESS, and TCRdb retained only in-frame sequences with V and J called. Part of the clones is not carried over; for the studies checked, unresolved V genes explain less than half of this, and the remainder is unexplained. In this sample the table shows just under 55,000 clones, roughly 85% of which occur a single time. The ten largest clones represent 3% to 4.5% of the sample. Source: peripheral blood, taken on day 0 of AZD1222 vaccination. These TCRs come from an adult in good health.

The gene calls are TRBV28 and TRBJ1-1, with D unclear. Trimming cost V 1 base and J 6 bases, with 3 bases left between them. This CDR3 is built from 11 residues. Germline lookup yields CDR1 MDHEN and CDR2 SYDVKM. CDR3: CASSLSAEAFF. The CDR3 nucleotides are TGTGCCAGCAGTTTATCGGCTGAAGCTTTCTTT.

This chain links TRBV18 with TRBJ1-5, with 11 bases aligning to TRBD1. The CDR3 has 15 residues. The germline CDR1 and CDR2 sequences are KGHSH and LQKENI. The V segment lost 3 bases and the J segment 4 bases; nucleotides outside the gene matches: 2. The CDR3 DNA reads TGTGCCAGCTCACCCGGGACAGGGGGTAATCAGCCCCAGCATTTT. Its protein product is CASSPGTGGNQPQHF.

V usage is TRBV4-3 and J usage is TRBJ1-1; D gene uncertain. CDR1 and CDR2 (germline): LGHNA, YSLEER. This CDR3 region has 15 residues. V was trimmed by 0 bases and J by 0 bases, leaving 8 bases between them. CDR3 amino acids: CASSQERLLNTEAFF. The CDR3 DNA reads TGCGCCAGCAGCCAAGAGAGGCTGTTGAACACTGAAGCTTTCTTT.

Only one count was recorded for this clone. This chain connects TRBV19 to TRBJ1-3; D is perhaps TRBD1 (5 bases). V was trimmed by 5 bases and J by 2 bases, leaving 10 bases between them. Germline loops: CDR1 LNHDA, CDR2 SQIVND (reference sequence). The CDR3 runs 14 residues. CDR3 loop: CASSGRVAGNTIYF. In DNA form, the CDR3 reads TGTGCCAGTAGTGGCAGGGTAGCTGGAAACACCATATATTTT.

This CDR3 is CASSKTGVINEQFF. CDR3 nucleotide sequence: TGTGCCAGCTCAAAGACAGGGGTAATTAATGAGCAGTTCTTC. This chain links TRBV18 with TRBJ2-1; 8 bases agree with TRBD1. The J segment lost 7 bases and the V segment lost 5 bases, leaving 7 bases of the junction unmatched. The CDR3 length is 14 residues. Germline lookup yields CDR1 KGHSH and CDR2 LQKENI.

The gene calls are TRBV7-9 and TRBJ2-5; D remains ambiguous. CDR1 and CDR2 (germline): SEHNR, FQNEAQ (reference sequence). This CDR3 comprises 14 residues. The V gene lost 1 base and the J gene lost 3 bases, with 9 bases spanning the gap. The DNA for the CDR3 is TGTGCCAGCAGCTTAGAACAAGGGAAAGAGACCCAGTACTTC. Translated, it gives CASSLEQGKETQYF.

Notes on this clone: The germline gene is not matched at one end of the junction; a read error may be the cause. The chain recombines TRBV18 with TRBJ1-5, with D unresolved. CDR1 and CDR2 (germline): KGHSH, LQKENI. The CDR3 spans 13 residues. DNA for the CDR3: TGTGCCAGCTCACCGCCCGGGTATCACCCCCAGCATTTT. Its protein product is CASSPPGYHPQHF.

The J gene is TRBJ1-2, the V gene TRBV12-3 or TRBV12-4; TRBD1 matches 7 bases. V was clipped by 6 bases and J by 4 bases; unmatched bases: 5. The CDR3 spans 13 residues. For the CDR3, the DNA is TGTGCCAGCAGCCGGGACAGTCGCTATGGCTACACCTTC. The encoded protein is CASSRDSRYGYTF.

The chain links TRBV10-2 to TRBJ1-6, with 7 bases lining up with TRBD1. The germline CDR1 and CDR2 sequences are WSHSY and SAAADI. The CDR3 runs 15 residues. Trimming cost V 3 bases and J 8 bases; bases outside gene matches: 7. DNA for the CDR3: TGCGCCAGCAGTGAAAGGGACAGCCTTTATTCACCCCTCCACTTT. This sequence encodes CASSERDSLYSPLHF.

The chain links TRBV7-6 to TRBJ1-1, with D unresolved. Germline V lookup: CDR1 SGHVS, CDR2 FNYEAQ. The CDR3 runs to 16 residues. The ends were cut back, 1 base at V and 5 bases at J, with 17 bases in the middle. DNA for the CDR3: TGTGCCAGCAGCTTAGGGGCTCGGGCGGGGATTACTGAAGCTTTCTTT. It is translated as CASSLGARAGITEAFF.

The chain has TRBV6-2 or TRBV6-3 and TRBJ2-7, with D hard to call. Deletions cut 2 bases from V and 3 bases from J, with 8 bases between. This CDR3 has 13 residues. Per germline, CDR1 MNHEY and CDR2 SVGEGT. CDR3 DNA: TGTGCCAGCAGTTACGGGCAGTTCTACGAGCAGTACTTC. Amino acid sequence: CASSYGQFYEQYF.

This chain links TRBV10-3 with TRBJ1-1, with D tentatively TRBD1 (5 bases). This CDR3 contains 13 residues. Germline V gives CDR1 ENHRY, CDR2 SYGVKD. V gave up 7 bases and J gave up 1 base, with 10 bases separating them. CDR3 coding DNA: TGTGCCATCACCCAAGGGGCGAACACTGAAGCTTTCTTT. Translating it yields CAITQGANTEAFF.

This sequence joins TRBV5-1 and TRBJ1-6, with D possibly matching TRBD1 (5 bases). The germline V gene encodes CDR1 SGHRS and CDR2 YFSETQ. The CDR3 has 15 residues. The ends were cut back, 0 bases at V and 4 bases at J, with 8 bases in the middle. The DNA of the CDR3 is TGCGCCAGCAGCTTGGGGACACAGTATAATTCACCCCTCCACTTT. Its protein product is CASSLGTQYNSPLHF. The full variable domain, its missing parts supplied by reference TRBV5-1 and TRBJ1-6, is KAGVTQTPRYLIKTRGQQVTLSCSPISGHRSVSWYQQTPGQGLQFLFEYFSETQRNKGNFPGRFSGRQFSNSRSEMNVSTLELGDSALYLCASSLGTQYNSPLHFGNGTRLTVT.

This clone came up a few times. The CDR3 region is CASSYSRGGQDQPQHF. The CDR3 DNA follows: TGTGCCAGCAGTTACTCGAGGGGGGGGCAAGATCAGCCCCAGCATTTT. V usage is TRBV6-6 and J usage is TRBJ1-5, with TRBD1 as a possible D gene (6 bases). V was cut by 0 bases and J by 5 bases, with 14 bases left in between. CDR3 length equals 16 residues. The germline gives CDR1 MNHNY, CDR2 SVGAGI (reference sequence).

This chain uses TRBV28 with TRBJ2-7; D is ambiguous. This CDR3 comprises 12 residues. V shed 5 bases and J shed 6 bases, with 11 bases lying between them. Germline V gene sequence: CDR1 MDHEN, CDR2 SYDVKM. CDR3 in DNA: TGTGCCAGCAGTCTTCCTCCGGGCGAGCAGTACTTC. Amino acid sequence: CASSLPPGEQYF.

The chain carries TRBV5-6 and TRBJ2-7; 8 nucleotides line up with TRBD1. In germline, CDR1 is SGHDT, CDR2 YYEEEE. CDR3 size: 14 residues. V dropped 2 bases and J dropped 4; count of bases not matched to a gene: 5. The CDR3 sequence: CASSLGRGHYEQYF. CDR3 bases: TGTGCCAGCAGCTTAGGCAGGGGGCATTACGAGCAGTACTTC.

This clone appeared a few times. The CDR3 nucleotides are TGTGCCAGCAGTGACAGGGTCCACGAGCAGTACTTC. It codes for CASSDRVHEQYF. V usage is TRBV28 and J usage is TRBJ2-7; 7 bases map to TRBD1. Trimming took 5 bases from V and 5 from J; bases not matched to a gene: 3. Germline V gene sequence: CDR1 MDHEN, CDR2 SYDVKM. The CDR3 is 12 residues long.

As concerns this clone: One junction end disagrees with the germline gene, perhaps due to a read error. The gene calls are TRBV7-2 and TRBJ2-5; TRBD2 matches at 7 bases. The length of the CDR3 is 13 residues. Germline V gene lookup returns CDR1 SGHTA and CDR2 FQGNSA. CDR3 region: CASGLGGGETQYF. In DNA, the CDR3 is TGTGCCAGCGGCTTGGGCGGGGGAGAGACCCAGTACTTC.

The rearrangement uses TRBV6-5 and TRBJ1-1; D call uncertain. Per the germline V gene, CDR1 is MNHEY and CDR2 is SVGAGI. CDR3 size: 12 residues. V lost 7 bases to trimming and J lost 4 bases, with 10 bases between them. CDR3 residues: CASTALVTEAFF. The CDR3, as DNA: TGTGCCAGCACCGCTCTCGTCACTGAAGCTTTCTTT.

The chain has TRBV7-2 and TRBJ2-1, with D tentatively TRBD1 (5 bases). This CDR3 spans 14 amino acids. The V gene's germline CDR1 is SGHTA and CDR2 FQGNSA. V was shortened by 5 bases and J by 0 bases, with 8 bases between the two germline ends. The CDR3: CASSTRDSYNEQFF. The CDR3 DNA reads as TGTGCCAGCAGCACCAGGGACTCCTACAATGAGCAGTTCTTC.

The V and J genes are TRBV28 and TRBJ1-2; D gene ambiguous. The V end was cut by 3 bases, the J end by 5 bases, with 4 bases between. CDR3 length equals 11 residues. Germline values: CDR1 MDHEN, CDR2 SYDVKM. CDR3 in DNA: TGTGCCAGCAGTTTTAGATATGGCTACACCTTC. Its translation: CASSFRYGYTF.

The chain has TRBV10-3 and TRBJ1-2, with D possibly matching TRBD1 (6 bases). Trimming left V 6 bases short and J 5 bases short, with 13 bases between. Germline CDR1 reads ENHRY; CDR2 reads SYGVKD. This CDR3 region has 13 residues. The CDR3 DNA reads TGTGCCATCAGAGAGACAGGAAAATATGGCTACACCTTC. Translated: CAIRETGKYGYTF.

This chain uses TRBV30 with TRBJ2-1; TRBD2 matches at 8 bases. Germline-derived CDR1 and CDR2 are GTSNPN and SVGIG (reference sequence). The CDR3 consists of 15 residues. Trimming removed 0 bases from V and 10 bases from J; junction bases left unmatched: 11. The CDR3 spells CAWSVLAGGPGEQFF. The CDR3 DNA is TGTGCCTGGAGTGTACTGGCGGGGGGCCCAGGGGAGCAGTTCTTC.

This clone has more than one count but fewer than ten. The CDR3 nucleotides read TGTGCCAGCAGCTTAGAGGGACAGGGCGAAACCGGGGAGCTGTTTTTT. Encoded protein: CASSLEGQGETGELFF. The V and J genes are TRBV11-2 and TRBJ2-2; the match to TRBD1 covers 9 bases. CDR3 size: 16 residues. J was trimmed by 5 bases and V by 0 bases; bases with no gene match: 4. CDR1 and CDR2 (germline): SGHAT, FQNNGV.

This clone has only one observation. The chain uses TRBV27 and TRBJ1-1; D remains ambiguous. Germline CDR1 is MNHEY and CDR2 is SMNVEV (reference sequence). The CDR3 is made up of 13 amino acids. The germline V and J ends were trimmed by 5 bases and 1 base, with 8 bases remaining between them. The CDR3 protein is CASSLHENTEAFF. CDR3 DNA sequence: TGTGCCAGCAGTCTCCACGAGAACACTGAAGCTTTCTTT.

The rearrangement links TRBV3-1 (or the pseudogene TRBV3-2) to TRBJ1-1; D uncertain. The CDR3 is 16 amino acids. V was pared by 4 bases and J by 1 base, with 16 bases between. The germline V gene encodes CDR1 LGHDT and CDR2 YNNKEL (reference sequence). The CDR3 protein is CASSPVGGNRNTEAFF. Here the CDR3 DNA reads TGTGCCAGCAGCCCGGTCGGCGGGAACCGGAACACTGAAGCTTTCTTT.

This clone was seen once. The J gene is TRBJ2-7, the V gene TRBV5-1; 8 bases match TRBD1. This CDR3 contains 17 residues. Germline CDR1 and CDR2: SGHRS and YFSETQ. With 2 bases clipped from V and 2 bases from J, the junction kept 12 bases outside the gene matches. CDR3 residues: CASSFETRTGFTYEQYF. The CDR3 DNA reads TGCGCCAGCAGCTTCGAGACCCGGACAGGGTTTACCTACGAGCAGTACTTC. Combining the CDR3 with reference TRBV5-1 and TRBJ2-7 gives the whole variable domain KAGVTQTPRYLIKTRGQQVTLSCSPISGHRSVSWYQQTPGQGLQFLFEYFSETQRNKGNFPGRFSGRQFSNSRSEMNVSTLELGDSALYLCASSFETRTGFTYEQYFGPGTRLTVT.

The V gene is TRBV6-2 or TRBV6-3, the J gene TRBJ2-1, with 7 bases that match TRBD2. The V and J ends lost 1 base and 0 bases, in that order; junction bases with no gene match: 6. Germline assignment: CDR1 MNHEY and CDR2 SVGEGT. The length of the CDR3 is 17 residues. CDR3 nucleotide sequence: TGTGCCAGCAGTTACTGGGGGGGACCGAGCTCCTACAATGAGCAGTTCTTC. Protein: CASSYWGGPSSYNEQFF.

CDR3 loop: CASSPRGTTGEKLFF. CDR3 sequence (DNA): TGTGCCAGCTCACCACGAGGGACAACCGGGGAAAAACTGTTTTTT. The rearrangement uses TRBV18 and TRBJ1-4; perhaps TRBD1 as D (6 bases). This CDR3 is built from 15 residues. Trimming removed 1 base from V and 8 bases from J, with 14 bases in between. In germline, CDR1 is KGHSH, CDR2 LQKENI.

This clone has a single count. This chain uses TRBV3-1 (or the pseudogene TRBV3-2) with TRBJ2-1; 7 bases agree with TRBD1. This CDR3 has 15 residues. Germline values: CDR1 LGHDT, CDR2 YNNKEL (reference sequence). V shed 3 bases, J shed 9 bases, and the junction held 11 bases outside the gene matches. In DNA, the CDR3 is TGTGCCAGCAGCCAGACGATCTACAGGGGCGGTGAGCAGTTCTTC. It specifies CASSQTIYRGGEQFF.

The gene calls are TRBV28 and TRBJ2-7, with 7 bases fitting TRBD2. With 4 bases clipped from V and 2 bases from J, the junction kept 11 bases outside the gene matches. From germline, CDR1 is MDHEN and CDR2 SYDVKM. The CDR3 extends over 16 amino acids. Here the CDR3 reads CASSSLTGGLPYEQYF. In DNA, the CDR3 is TGTGCCAGCAGTTCGTTAACGGGGGGATTACCCTACGAGCAGTACTTC.

The CDR3 region has the DNA TGTGCCACCCAGGGGGCGTACAATCAGCCCCAGCATTTT. Protein: CATQGAYNQPQHF. This chain links TRBV28 with TRBJ1-5, with 8 bases that match TRBD1. CDR3 size: 13 residues. The V and J ends lost 10 bases and 3 bases, in that order; junction bases with no gene match: 5. Germline CDR1 is MDHEN and CDR2 is SYDVKM.